This T cell receptor (beta chain) was sequenced for a study of blood T cell repertoires in COVID-19. V lost 0 bases, J lost 3 bases, and 10 bases lay in between. This CDR3 comprises 15 residues. The germline CDR1 and CDR2 sequences are SGHDT and YYEEEE. The repertoire was sequenced with immunoSEQ multiplex PCR; TCRdb's copy has only in-frame clones and lacks some. The repertoire holds about 110,000 clones, around 90% seen once, with 1.1% in the top ten. The source of this sequence is a human donor in a cohort sampled during active COVID-19. Sequencing input: peripheral blood. The rearrangement joins TRBV5-6 to TRBJ1-5; D might be TRBD1 (5 bases). This CDR3 reads CASSLGQLYNQPQHF. The CDR3 DNA is TGTGCCAGCAGCTTGGGACAGCTTTACAATCAGCCCCAGCATTTT.